These 25 T cell receptor beta chains originate from one sample sequenced in a study of OX40 agonist ivuxolimab in advanced cancers. Sequencing used immunoSEQ multiplex PCR; TCRdb keeps in-frame clones, though not all of them. The sample lists tens of thousands of clones, around 90% occurring once. This specimen consisted of CD4+ or CD8+ T cells sorted from blood, obtained in a trial of the OX40 agonist ivuxolimab. The receptor source for this set is an adult with an advanced solid tumor such as melanoma, head and neck, liver or kidney cancer.

This sequence joins TRBV7-8 and TRBJ1-1; TRBD1 is a possible D gene (6 bases). V lost 5 bases and J 5 bases, leaving 12 bases between the germline ends. Germline assignment: CDR1 SGHVS and CDR2 FQNEAQ. The CDR3 sequence is 13 residues long. CDR3 residues: CASSQRQETEAFF. DNA for the CDR3: TGTGCCAGCAGCCAAAGACAGGAGACTGAAGCTTTCTTT.

CDR3 coding DNA: TGTGCCAGCAGTCGGGACACCGCGCTACATCAGCCCCAGCATTTT. As protein: CASSRDTALHQPQHF. The chain recombines TRBV6-5 with TRBJ1-5; a weak D match, TRBD1 (6 bases). Germline loops: CDR1 MNHEY, CDR2 SVGAGI. This CDR3 region has 15 residues. Deletions cut 5 bases from V and 5 bases from J, with 16 bases between.

The chain employs TRBV18 and TRBJ2-6; D unresolved. The germline V gene encodes CDR1 KGHSH and CDR2 LQKENI. The CDR3 is 14 residues long. V dropped 6 bases and J dropped 1 base, with 7 bases sitting between them. CDR3 DNA sequence: TGTGCCAGCTCGCCGGAATCTGGGGCCAACGTCCTGACTTTC. Its translation: CASSPESGANVLTF.

The chain employs TRBV5-1 and TRBJ1-3, with 8 bases fitting TRBD1. From germline, CDR1 is SGHRS and CDR2 YFSETQ. The CDR3 sequence is 18 residues long. Trimming removed 0 bases from V and 1 base from J; junction bases left unmatched: 9. The CDR3 sequence: CASSLVPLTGGSGNTIYF. The CDR3 DNA follows: TGCGCCAGCAGCTTGGTGCCCCTAACAGGGGGATCTGGAAACACCATATATTTT. Based on the CDR3 plus reference TRBV5-1 and TRBJ1-3, the full variable domain is KAGVTQTPRYLIKTRGQQVTLSCSPISGHRSVSWYQQTPGQGLQFLFEYFSETQRNKGNFPGRFSGRQFSNSRSEMNVSTLELGDSALYLCASSLVPLTGGSGNTIYFGEGSWLTVV.

The chain links TRBV11-2 to TRBJ1-1, with a possible D match to TRBD1 (5 bases). Germline CDR1 reads SGHAT; CDR2 reads FQNNGV. Trimming shortened V by 4 bases and J by 9 bases, and 18 bases separated the two germline ends. There are 14 residues in the CDR3. CDR3 bases: TGTGCCAGCAGCTCGATAGCCTCAGGGTTTCAAGCTTTCTTT. Translating it yields CASSSIASGFQAFF. Full variable domain (rest looked up from reference TRBV11-2 and TRBJ1-1): EAGVAQSPRYKIIEKRQSVAFWCNPISGHATLYWYQQILGQGPKLLIQFQNNGVVDDSQLPKDRFSAERLKGVDSTLKIQPAKLEDSAVYLCASSSIASGFQAFFGQGTRLTVV.

This rearrangement joins TRBV18 to TRBJ1-1, with 8 bases that match TRBD1. Germline assignment: CDR1 KGHSH and CDR2 LQKENI. The CDR3 has 14 amino acids. V lost 6 bases, J lost 5 bases, and 8 bases stayed unmatched. CDR3: CASSLDRARTEAFF. The CDR3 DNA reads as TGTGCCAGCTCGCTGGACAGGGCTCGGACTGAAGCTTTCTTT.

CDR3 nucleotides: TGTGCCAGCAGCTTATTAGATCCCAATGAGCAGTTCTTC. Its translation is CASSLLDPNEQFF. The chain combines TRBV7-9 with TRBJ2-1; no definite D call. The CDR3 is made up of 13 amino acids. Germline assignment: CDR1 SEHNR and CDR2 FQNEAQ (reference sequence). V lost 2 bases and J 6 bases, leaving 8 bases between the germline ends. Complete variable domain (other parts from reference TRBV7-9 and TRBJ2-1): DTGVSQNPRHKITKRGQNVTFRCDPISEHNRLYWYRQTLGQGPEFLTYFQNEAQLEKSRLLSDRFSAERPKGSFSTLEIQRTEQGDSAMYLCASSLLDPNEQFFGPGTRLTVL.

The chain combines TRBV7-8 with TRBJ1-6, with a tentative D call TRBD1 (6 bases). V lost 2 bases and J 8 bases, leaving 13 bases between the germline ends. Germline V gene sequence: CDR1 SGHVS, CDR2 FQNEAQ. This CDR3 is built from 15 residues. Written as DNA, the CDR3 is TGTGCCAGCAGCTTAAGGCGGGGGCCGGATTCACCCCTCCACTTT. Its translation: CASSLRRGPDSPLHF.

V usage is TRBV19 and J usage is TRBJ1-1; 9 bases map to TRBD1. CDR3 size: 14 residues. V shed 6 bases and J 1 base; nucleotides not matched to a gene: 3. Germline lookup yields CDR1 LNHDA and CDR2 SQIVND (reference sequence). The DNA of the CDR3 is TGTGCCAGTAGATACAGGGGGCAGAACACTGAAGCTTTCTTT. This translates into CASRYRGQNTEAFF.

The rearrangement joins TRBV5-4 to TRBJ2-2, with D perhaps given as TRBD1 or TRBD2 (7 bases each). The CDR3 is 15 residues long. V lost 4 bases to trimming and J lost 7 bases, with 17 bases between them. Germline V gives CDR1 SGHNT, CDR2 YYREEE (reference sequence). The CDR3 DNA sequence: TGTGCCAGCAGCCGGAGGGAGGGGGCGGACGGGGAGCTGTTTTTT. As protein: CASSRREGADGELFF. The variable domain in full, completed from reference TRBV5-4 and TRBJ2-2, reads ETGVTQSPTHLIKTRGQQVTLRCSSQSGHNTVSWYQQALGQGPQFIFQYYREEENGRGNFPPRFSGLQFPNYSSELNVNALELDDSALYLCASSRREGADGELFFGEGSRLTVL.

The CDR3, as DNA: TGTGCCAGCAGACGACAGGCGGATCAGCCCCAGCATTTT. It codes for CASRRQADQPQHF. The rearrangement joins TRBV6-6 to TRBJ1-5; possibly TRBD1 for D (6 bases). This CDR3 is built from 13 residues. Deletions cut 6 bases from V and 5 bases from J, with 11 bases between. Germline V CDR1 and CDR2: MNHNY, SVGAGI (reference sequence).

V gene TRBV30 combines with J gene TRBJ1-2; 7 nucleotides match TRBD1. V shed 5 bases and J 6 bases; nucleotides not matched to a gene: 9. This CDR3 has 13 amino acids. CDR1 GTSNPN and CDR2 SVGIG come from the germline V gene (reference sequence). Here the CDR3 reads CAWDDRVRDGYTF. The CDR3 DNA follows: TGTGCCTGGGACGACAGGGTTAGGGATGGCTACACCTTC.

This clone was seen once. The V gene is TRBV7-2, the J gene TRBJ2-1; TRBD2 is a possible D gene (6 bases). Germline values: CDR1 SGHTA, CDR2 FQGNSA. The CDR3 covers 17 residues. V was shortened by 5 bases and J by 4 bases, with 21 bases between the two germline ends. CDR3 protein: CASSPISTRGIYNEQFF. Written as DNA, the CDR3 is TGTGCCAGCAGCCCGATTTCGACCCGCGGGATTTACAATGAGCAGTTCTTC.

This clone came up once. The V call is TRBV6-1, the J call TRBJ1-1; the D gene is possibly TRBD1 (6 bases). Germline values: CDR1 MNHNS, CDR2 SASEGT. CDR3 size: 14 residues. Deletions cut 7 bases from V and 5 bases from J, with 17 bases between. Written as DNA, the CDR3 is TGTGCCAGCACAGTACGACGCGGACAGACTGAAGCTTTCTTT. It codes for CASTVRRGQTEAFF.

The chain carries TRBV30 and TRBJ2-2, with D perhaps TRBD2 (6 bases). CDR1 GTSNPN and CDR2 SVGIG come from the germline V gene (reference sequence). V lost 3 bases, J lost 8 bases, and 22 bases lay in between. The CDR3 has 16 amino acids. The CDR3 region is CAWSESGLGGAGELFF. In DNA, the CDR3 is TGTGCCTGGAGCGAGAGCGGGCTAGGAGGGGCGGGGGAGCTGTTTTTT.

This sequence joins TRBV5-6 and TRBJ2-1; 11 nucleotides match TRBD2. The CDR3 has 15 amino acids. Germline lookup yields CDR1 SGHDT and CDR2 YYEEEE. V was clipped by 3 bases and J by 8 bases; unmatched bases: 7. CDR3 DNA: TGTGCCAGCAGCTCCCAGACTAGCGGGGTTGATGAGCAGTTCTTC. Translated: CASSSQTSGVDEQFF.

The chain carries TRBV7-2 and TRBJ1-5; D is unclear. V shed 5 bases and J shed 0 bases, with 11 bases lying between them. The germline V gene encodes CDR1 SGHTA and CDR2 FQGNSA. The CDR3 has 15 residues. The CDR3 nucleotides read TGTGCCAGCAGCCTTGGATACACTAGCAATCAGCCCCAGCATTTT. This encodes CASSLGYTSNQPQHF.

In its sample, this clone is medium-sized. The gene calls are TRBV28 and TRBJ2-7, with TRBD1 matching 9 bases. The V gene end was trimmed by 4 bases and the J gene end by 1 base; junction bases not matched to a gene: 2. The CDR3 contains 14 residues. Germline CDR1 MDHEN, CDR2 SYDVKM. Here the CDR3 DNA reads TGTGCCAGCAGTTCCGGGACAGGGTCCTACGAGCAGTACTTC. This gives the protein CASSSGTGSYEQYF.

This chain joins TRBV7-9 and TRBJ1-4; possible D gene TRBD1, 6 bases. This CDR3 region has 15 residues. The V and J ends lost 5 bases and 3 bases respectively, with 13 bases between them. In germline, CDR1 is SEHNR, CDR2 FQNEAQ (reference sequence). The CDR3 spells CASSRGGAANEKLFF. CDR3 DNA: TGTGCCAGCAGCCGTGGGGGGGCGGCTAATGAAAAACTGTTTTTT.

V gene TRBV28 combines with J gene TRBJ2-5; possibly TRBD1 or TRBD2 for D (5 bases each). This CDR3 has 16 residues. CDR1 MDHEN and CDR2 SYDVKM come from the germline V gene. Trimming took 4 bases from V and 5 from J, leaving 20 bases between them. The CDR3, as DNA: TGTGCCAGCAGTTCCCAAGCCGGTCAGGGCGGGGAGACCCAGTACTTC. Translation: CASSSQAGQGGETQYF.

V gene TRBV6-5 combines with J gene TRBJ2-7, with TRBD1 matching 8 bases. The V gene's germline CDR1 is MNHEY and CDR2 SVGAGI. The junction had 3 bases not matched to a gene; V was cut back by 8 bases and J by 0 bases. The CDR3 is made up of 13 amino acids. In nucleotides, the CDR3 is TGTGCCAGCGGACAGGGAAGCTCCTACGAGCAGTACTTC. Protein sequence: CASGQGSSYEQYF.

The chain links TRBV27 to TRBJ2-6; D possibly corresponds to TRBD1 (5 bases). The CDR3 loop spans 15 amino acids. Trimming stripped 4 bases from V and 3 bases from J, with 10 bases between. The V gene's germline CDR1 is MNHEY and CDR2 SMNVEV (reference sequence). CDR3 loop: CASSSTGYGANVLTF. As DNA, the CDR3 is TGTGCCAGCAGTTCTACAGGTTATGGGGCCAACGTCCTGACTTTC.

The V gene is TRBV15, the J gene TRBJ2-3; 14 bases are shared with TRBD2. V trimming: 3 bases; J trimming: 5 bases; junction bases outside the gene matches: 1. This CDR3 is built from 15 residues. CDR1 and CDR2 (germline): LNHNV, YYDKDF (reference sequence). The CDR3 protein is CATSRGLAGVDTQYF. DNA of the CDR3: TGTGCCACCAGCAGGGGACTAGCGGGAGTAGATACGCAGTATTTT.

The V gene is TRBV28, the J gene TRBJ1-2; 9 bases fit TRBD1. Per germline, CDR1 MDHEN and CDR2 SYDVKM. The CDR3 is 15 amino acids. The V segment lost 5 bases and the J segment 5 bases; nucleotides outside the gene matches: 9. CDR3: CASSHRTGATYGYTF. The CDR3 nucleotides read TGTGCCAGCAGTCACCGGACAGGGGCCACTTATGGCTACACCTTC.

J is TRBJ2-7 and V is TRBV19; 7 bases match TRBD1. The CDR3 is 14 amino acids. Trimming at V came to 4 bases and at J to 0 bases, leaving 3 bases not matched to a gene. Germline V gene sequence: CDR1 LNHDA, CDR2 SQIVND (reference sequence). CDR3 nucleotides: TGTGCCAGTAGTAACGACAGGGTCTCCTACGAGCAGTACTTC. Translated: CASSNDRVSYEQYF.